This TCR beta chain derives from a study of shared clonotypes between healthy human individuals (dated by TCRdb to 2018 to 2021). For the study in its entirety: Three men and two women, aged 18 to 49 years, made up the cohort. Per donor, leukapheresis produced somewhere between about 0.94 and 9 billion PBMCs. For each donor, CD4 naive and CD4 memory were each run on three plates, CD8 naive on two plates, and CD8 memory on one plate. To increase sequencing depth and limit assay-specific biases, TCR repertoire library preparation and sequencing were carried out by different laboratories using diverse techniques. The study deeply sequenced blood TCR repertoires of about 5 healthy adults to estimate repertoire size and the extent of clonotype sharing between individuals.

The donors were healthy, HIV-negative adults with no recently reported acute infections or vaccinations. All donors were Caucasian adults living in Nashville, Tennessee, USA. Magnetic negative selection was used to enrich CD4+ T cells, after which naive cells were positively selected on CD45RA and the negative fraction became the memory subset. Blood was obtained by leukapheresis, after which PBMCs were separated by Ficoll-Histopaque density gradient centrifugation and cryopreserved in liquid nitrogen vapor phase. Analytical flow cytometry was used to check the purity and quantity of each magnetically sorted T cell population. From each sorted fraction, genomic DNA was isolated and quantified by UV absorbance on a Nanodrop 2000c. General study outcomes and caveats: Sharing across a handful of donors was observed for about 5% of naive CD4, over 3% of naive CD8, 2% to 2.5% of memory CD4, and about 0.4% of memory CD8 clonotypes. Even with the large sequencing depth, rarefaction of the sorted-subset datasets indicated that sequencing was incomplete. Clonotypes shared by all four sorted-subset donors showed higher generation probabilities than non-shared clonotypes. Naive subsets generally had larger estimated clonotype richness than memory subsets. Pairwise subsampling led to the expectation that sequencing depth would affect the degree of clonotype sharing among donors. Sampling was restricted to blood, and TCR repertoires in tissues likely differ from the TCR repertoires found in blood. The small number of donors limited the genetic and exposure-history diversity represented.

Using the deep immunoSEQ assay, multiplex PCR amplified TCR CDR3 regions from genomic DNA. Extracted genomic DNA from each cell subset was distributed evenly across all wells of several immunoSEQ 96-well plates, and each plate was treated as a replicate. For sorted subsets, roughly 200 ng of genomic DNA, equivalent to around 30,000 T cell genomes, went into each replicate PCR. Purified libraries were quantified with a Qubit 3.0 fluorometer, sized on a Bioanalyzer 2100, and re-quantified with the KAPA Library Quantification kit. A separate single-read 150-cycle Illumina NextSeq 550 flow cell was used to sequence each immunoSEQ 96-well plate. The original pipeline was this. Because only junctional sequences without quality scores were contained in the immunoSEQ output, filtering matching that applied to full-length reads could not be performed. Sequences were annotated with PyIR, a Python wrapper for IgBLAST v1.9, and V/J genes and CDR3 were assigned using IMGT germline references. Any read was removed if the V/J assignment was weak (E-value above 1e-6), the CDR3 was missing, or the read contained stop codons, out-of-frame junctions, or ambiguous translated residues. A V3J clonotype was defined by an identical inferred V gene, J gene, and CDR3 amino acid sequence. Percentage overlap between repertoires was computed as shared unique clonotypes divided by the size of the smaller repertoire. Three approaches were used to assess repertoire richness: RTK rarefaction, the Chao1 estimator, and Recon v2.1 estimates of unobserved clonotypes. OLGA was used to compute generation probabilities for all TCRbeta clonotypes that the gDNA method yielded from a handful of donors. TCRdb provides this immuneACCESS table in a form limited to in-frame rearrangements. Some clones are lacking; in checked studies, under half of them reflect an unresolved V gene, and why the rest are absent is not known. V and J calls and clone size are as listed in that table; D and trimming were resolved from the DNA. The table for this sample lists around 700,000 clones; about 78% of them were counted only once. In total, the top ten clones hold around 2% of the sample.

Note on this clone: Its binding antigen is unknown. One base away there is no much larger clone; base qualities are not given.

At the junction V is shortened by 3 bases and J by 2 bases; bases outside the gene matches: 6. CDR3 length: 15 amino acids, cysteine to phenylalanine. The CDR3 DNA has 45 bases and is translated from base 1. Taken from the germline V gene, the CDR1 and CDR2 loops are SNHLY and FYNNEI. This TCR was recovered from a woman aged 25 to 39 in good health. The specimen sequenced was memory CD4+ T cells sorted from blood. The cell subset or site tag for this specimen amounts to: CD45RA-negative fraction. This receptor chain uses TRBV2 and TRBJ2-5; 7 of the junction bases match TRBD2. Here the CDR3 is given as CASSEALGGQETQYF. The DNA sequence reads TGTGCCAGCAGTGAGGCCCTCGGGGGGCAAGAGACCCAGTACTTC. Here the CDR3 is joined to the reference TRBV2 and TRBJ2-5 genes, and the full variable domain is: EPEVTQTPSHQVTQMGQEVILRCVPISNHLYFYWYRQILGQKVEFLVSFYNNEISEKSEIFDDQFSVERPDGSNFTLKIRSTKLEDSAMYFCASSEALGGQETQYFGPGTRLLVL.